This T cell receptor (beta chain) was recorded in a study of blood T cell repertoires in COVID-19. The overall study: The study drew acute and convalescent COVID-19 samples from the United States, Italy and Spain.

Germline lookup yields CDR1 MNHEY and CDR2 SMNVEV (reference sequence). V lost 6 bases and J lost 8; bases outside the gene matches: 17. The CDR3 contains 17 residues. The table came from immunoSEQ multiplex PCR; TCRdb's copy has only in-frame clones and leaves some out. The repertoire consists of a few hundred thousand clones, with roughly four fifths occurring once and the leading ten covering less than 20%. Sequencing was carried out using peripheral blood. The rearrangement joins TRBV27 to TRBJ1-4; 8 bases agree with TRBD1. The clonotype originates from a person aged 70 to 85 with COVID-19, enrolled during active disease. The DNA of the CDR3 is TGTGCCAGCAGCCCACACATCGGGACAGGAGAGAGGGAAAAACTGTTTTTT. Translating gives CASSPHIGTGEREKLFF.